The 3 T cell receptor beta chains given below trace back to one sample, sequenced in a study of human T cells and chemical hapten exposure. Time point in this sample: patch test 3, about 24 weeks after DPC sensitization. Treatment: therapeutic diphenylcyclopropenone sensitization with weekly scalp DPC. TCRdb independently ran MiXCR on the RACE reads; one entry per CDR3 protein. The sample records 80,000 to 100,000 distinct CDR3 sequences, around a quarter being singletons. The input for sequencing was whole blood, taken in connection with sensitization to the hapten diphenylcyclopropenone (DPC). The receptor set was obtained from a man aged 35-49 years with alopecia areata. Some clones in this sample may be carry-over from other donors' samples.

The chain has TRBV7-2 and TRBJ2-4, with D unresolved. The CDR3 extends over 14 amino acids. Germline V gene lookup returns CDR1 SGHTA and CDR2 FQGNSA. Trimming took 4 bases from V and 1 from J, leaving 8 bases between them. CDR3 loop: CASSSAWAKNIQYF. In nucleotides, the CDR3 is TGTGCCAGCAGCTCAGCATGGGCCAAAAACATTCAGTACTTC.

V and J are TRBV5-1 and TRBJ1-4, with D hard to call. CDR1 is SGHRS and CDR2 is YFSETQ in the germline V gene. The CDR3 contains 14 residues. Trimming shortened V by 3 bases and J by 4 bases, and 10 bases separated the two germline ends. CDR3 coding DNA: TGCGCCAGCAGCTCCCGGGCTAATAATGAAAAACTGTTTTTT. Translation gives CASSSRANNEKLFF. The full variable domain, with the rest looked up from reference TRBV5-1 and TRBJ1-4, is KAGVTQTPRYLIKTRGQQVTLSCSPISGHRSVSWYQQTPGQGLQFLFEYFSETQRNKGNFPGRFSGRQFSNSRSEMNVSTLELGDSALYLCASSSRANNEKLFFGSGTQLSVL.

J is TRBJ1-1 and V is TRBV30, with 10 nucleotides matching TRBD1. Germline V gene lookup returns CDR1 GTSNPN and CDR2 SVGIG (reference sequence). Unmatched junction bases numbered 3, after V lost 8 bases and J lost 0 bases. The CDR3 covers 13 residues. The chain's CDR3 is CAGDRGLNTEAFF. The CDR3 DNA reads as TGTGCCGGCGACAGGGGGCTGAACACTGAAGCTTTCTTT.